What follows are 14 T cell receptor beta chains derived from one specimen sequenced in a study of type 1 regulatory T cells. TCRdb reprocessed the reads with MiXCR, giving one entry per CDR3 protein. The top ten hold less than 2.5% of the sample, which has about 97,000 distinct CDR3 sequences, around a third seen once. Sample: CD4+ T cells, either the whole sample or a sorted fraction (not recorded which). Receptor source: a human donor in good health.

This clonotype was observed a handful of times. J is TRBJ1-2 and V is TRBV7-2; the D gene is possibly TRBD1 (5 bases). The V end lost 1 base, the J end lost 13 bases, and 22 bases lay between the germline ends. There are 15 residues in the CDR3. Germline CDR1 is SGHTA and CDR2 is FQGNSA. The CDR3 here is CASSLGGLGTGGPTF. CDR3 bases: TGTGCCAGCAGCTTAGGGGGGTTGGGAACTGGCGGGCCCACCTTC.

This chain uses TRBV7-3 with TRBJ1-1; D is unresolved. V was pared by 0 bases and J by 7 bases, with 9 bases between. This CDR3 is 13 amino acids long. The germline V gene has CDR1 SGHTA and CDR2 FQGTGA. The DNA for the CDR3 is TGTGCCAGCAGCTTAACTTTGCCAGATGAAGCTTTCTTT. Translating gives CASSLTLPDEAFF.

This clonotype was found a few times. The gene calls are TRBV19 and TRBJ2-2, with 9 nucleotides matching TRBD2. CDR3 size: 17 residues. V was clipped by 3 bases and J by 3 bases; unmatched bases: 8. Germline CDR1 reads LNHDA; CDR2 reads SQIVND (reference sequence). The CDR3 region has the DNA TGTGCCAGTAGTATGGGAGCGGGAGGCGCCCACACCGGGGAGCTGTTTTTT. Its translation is CASSMGAGGAHTGELFF.

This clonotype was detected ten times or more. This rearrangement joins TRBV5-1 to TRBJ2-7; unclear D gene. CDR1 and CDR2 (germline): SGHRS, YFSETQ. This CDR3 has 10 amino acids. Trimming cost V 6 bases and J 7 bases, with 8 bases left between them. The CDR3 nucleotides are TGCGCCAGCACGTCTAAGGAGCAGTACTTC. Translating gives CASTSKEQYF.

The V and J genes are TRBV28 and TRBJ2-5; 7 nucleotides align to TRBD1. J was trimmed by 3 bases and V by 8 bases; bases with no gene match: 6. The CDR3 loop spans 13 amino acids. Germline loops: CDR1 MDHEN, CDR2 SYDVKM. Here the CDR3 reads CASGDGTEETQYF. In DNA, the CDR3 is TGTGCCAGCGGAGACGGGACAGAAGAGACCCAGTACTTC.

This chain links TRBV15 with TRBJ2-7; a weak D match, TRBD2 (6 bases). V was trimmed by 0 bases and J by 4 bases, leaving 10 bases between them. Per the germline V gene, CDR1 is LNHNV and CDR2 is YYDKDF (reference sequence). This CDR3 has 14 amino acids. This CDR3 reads CATSRDRRGYEQYF. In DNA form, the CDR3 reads TGTGCCACCAGCAGAGACCGACGGGGGTACGAGCAGTACTTC.

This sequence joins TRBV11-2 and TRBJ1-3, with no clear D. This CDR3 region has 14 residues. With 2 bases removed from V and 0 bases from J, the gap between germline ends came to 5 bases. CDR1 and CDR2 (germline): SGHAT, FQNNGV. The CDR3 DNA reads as TGTGCCAGCAGCTTAAGTACCTCTGGAAACACCATATATTTT. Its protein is CASSLSTSGNTIYF.

The CDR3 reads CASSSGNRAGEKLFF. The CDR3 coding sequence is TGTGCCAGCAGCTCCGGAAACAGGGCGGGGGAAAAACTGTTTTTT. The genes are TRBV7-2 and TRBJ1-4, with a tentative D call TRBD1 (6 bases). The germline V gene encodes CDR1 SGHTA and CDR2 FQGNSA. This CDR3 contains 15 residues. Trimming left V 4 bases short and J 8 bases short, with 17 bases between.

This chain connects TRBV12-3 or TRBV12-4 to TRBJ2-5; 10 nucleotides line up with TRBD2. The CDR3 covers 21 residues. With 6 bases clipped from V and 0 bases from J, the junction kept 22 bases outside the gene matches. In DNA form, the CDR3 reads TGTGCCAGCAGGCTATACCTACTGGGACTAAGCGGGAGGGGTAACCAAGAGACCCAGTACTTC. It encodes CASRLYLLGLSGRGNQETQYF.

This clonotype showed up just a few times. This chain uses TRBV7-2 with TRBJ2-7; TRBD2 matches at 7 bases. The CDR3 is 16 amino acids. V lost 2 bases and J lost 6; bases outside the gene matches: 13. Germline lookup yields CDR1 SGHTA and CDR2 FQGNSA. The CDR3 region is CASSLSPGAGVSEQYF. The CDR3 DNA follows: TGTGCCAGCAGCTTATCCCCTGGGGCGGGAGTCAGCGAGCAGTACTTC.

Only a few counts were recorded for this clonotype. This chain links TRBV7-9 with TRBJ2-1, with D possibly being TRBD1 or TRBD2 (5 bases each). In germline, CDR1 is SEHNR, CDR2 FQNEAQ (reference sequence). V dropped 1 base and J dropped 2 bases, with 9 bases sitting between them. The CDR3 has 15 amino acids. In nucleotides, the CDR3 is TGTGCCAGCAGCTTAGGAGGGGAAACCTACAATGAGCAGTTCTTC. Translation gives CASSLGGETYNEQFF. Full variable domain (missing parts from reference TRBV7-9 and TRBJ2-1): DTGVSQNPRHKITKRGQNVTFRCDPISEHNRLYWYRQTLGQGPEFLTYFQNEAQLEKSRLLSDRFSAERPKGSFSTLEIQRTEQGDSAMYLCASSLGGETYNEQFFGPGTRLTVL.

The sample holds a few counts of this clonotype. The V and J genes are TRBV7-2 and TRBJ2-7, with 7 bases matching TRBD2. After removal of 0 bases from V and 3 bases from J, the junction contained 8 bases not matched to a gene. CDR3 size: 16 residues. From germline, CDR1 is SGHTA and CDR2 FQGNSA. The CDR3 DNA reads TGTGCCAGCAGCTTAGCGTCACCTAGCGGAAACTACGAGCAGTACTTC. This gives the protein CASSLASPSGNYEQYF.

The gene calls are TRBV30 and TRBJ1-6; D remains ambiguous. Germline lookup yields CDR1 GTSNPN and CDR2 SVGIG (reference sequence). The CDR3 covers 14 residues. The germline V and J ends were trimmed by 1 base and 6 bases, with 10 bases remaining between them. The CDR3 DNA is TGTGCCTGGAGTGGGGATGCCCTTAATTCACCCCTCCACTTT. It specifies CAWSGDALNSPLHF.

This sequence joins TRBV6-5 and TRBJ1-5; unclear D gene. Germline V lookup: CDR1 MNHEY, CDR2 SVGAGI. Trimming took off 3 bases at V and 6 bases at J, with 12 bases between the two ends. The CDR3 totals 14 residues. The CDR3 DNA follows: TGTGCCAGCAGTTATGGCCCGATGGGTCAGCCCCAGCATTTT. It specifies CASSYGPMGQPQHF.